These 2 T cell receptor beta chains were sequenced from one sample in a study of T cell repertoires in ileal Crohn's disease. The data were produced by immunoSEQ multiplex PCR, yet TCRdb's version contains in-frame clones alone and is incomplete. The data contain roughly 13,000 clones, roughly nine tenths of them singletons. The specimen was ileal tissue. The receptors here all came from an adult with Crohn's disease.

The chain uses TRBV5-4 and TRBJ2-1; 10 bases fit TRBD1. Trimming removed 4 bases from V and 8 bases from J; junction bases left unmatched: 12. The CDR3 covers 16 residues. Germline assignment: CDR1 SGHNT and CDR2 YYREEE (reference sequence). DNA of the CDR3: TGTGCCAGCAGCGTATCCGGGACAGGGGTTTCTGATGAGCAGTTCTTC. Its translation: CASSVSGTGVSDEQFF.

This rearrangement joins TRBV10-2 to TRBJ2-5, with 12 bases that match TRBD2. CDR1 and CDR2 from the germline V gene are WSHSY and SAAADI. Germline trimming cut 8 bases from V and 5 bases from J; bases unmatched to any gene: 12. The CDR3 loop spans 16 amino acids. CDR3 DNA sequence: TGCGCCAGCTGGAAGGCTAGCGGGGGGGCCTATGAGACCCAGTACTTC. Encoded protein: CASWKASGGAYETQYF.